This TCR beta chain was recovered during a study of blood T cell repertoires in COVID-19. The wider study: Samples taken during acute and convalescent COVID-19 were collected in the United States, Italy and Spain. T cells, B-cell-depleted T cells, or PBMCs provided the cDNA or gDNA that served as material.

Trimming shortened V by 7 bases and J by 0 bases, and 10 bases separated the two germline ends. Germline CDR1 SNHLY, CDR2 FYNNEI. The CDR3 totals 14 residues. Per the original data handling: From reference gene primer amplification, estimates of nucleated cell counts were derived. Using immunoSEQ multiplex PCR, the repertoire was profiled, and TCRdb retains in-frame clones only, with some absent. V and J calls and clone size are as listed in that table; D and trimming were resolved from the DNA. The data hold 50,000 to 70,000 clones, with around 84% observed a single time. Sequences were obtained from peripheral blood. The receptor was isolated from a human donor with active COVID-19. The donor label of this sample is uncertain. The rearrangement uses TRBV2 and TRBJ1-5; D not resolved. DNA for the CDR3: TGTGCCAGCACTAGTACCAATAGCAATCAGCCCCAGCATTTT. It encodes CASTSTNSNQPQHF.